This is a list of T cell receptor beta chains from one sample in a study of T cells in Graves' hyperthyroidism and ophthalmopathy. TCRdb reprocessed the multiplex PCR reads via MiXCR and lists one record per CDR3 protein. The repertoire holds more than 450,000 distinct CDR3 sequences, 14% seen once, with 14% in the top ten. Source material: blood. The receptors here all came from a woman between 40 and 55 years old with Graves' hyperthyroidism. The CDR3 runs from the conserved cysteine through the conserved F or W. A D gene is named only where the DNA matches it firmly. Clone size is given for some rows only: seen once, a few or many times, or a class if the clone is expanded.

j_gene: TRBJ1-4
d_gene: TRBD1
abundance: many
v_gene: TRBV3-1
CDR3aa: CASSQGQGYEKLFF
CDR3nt: TGTGCCAGCAGCCAAGGACAGGGATATGAAAAACTGTTTTTT

j_gene: TRBJ2-7
d_gene: TRBD1
abundance: many
v_gene: TRBV2
CDR3aa: CASSDWTGDYEQYF
CDR3nt: TGTGCCAGCAGTGATTGGACAGGGGACTACGAGCAGTACTTC

j_gene: TRBJ2-7
d_gene: NA
abundance: few
v_gene: TRBV5-1
CDR3aa: CASSLRTPRSSYEQYF
CDR3nt: TGCGCCAGCAGCTTAAGGACTCCAAGGAGCTCCTACGAGCAGTACTTC

j_gene: TRBJ1-4
d_gene: NA
abundance: NA
v_gene: TRBV7-2
CDR3aa: CASNYLGGGINEKLFF
CDR3nt: TGTGCCAGCAACTACTTAGGGGGGGGGATTAATGAAAAACTGTTTTTT

j_gene: TRBJ2-3
d_gene: NA
abundance: NA
v_gene: TRBV29-1
CDR3aa: CSVEDRAADTDTQYF
CDR3nt: TGCAGCGTTGAAGATCGGGCAGCGGACACAGATACGCAGTATTTT

j_gene: TRBJ2-3
d_gene: TRBD1
abundance: many
v_gene: TRBV6-6
CDR3aa: CASSYSGTVTDTQYF
CDR3nt: TGTGCCAGCAGTTACTCGGGGACAGTCACAGATACGCAGTATTTT

j_gene: TRBJ2-1
d_gene: NA
abundance: NA
v_gene: TRBV19
CDR3aa: CASSIRISYNEQFF
CDR3nt: TGTGCCAGTAGTATTCGGATCTCCTACAATGAGCAGTTCTTC

j_gene: TRBJ2-6
d_gene: NA
abundance: NA
v_gene: TRBV10-3
CDR3aa: CAISAQGGGISGANVLAF
CDR3nt: TGTGCCATCAGTGCCCAAGGGGGGGGAATCTCTGGGGCCAACGTCCTGGCTTTC

j_gene: TRBJ2-7
d_gene: TRBD2
abundance: many
v_gene: TRBV6-1
CDR3aa: CASSETTSGSYEQYF
CDR3nt: TGTGCCAGCAGTGAAACGACTAGCGGGAGCTACGAGCAGTACTTC

j_gene: TRBJ2-3
d_gene: TRBD2
abundance: NA
v_gene: TRBV7-2
CDR3aa: CASGLGLAGADTQYF
CDR3nt: TGTGCCAGCGGCTTAGGACTAGCGGGAGCAGATACGCAGTATTTT

j_gene: TRBJ2-5
d_gene: NA
abundance: NA
v_gene: TRBV3-1
CDR3aa: CASSQGASRRETQYF
CDR3nt: TGTGCCAGCAGCCAAGGGGCTAGCCGGAGAGAGACCCAGTACTTC

j_gene: TRBJ2-7
d_gene: NA
abundance: many
v_gene: TRBV3-1
CDR3aa: CASSQGNGNYEQYF
CDR3nt: TGTGCCAGCAGCCAAGGAAACGGTAACTACGAGCAGTACTTC

j_gene: TRBJ2-7
d_gene: TRBD2
abundance: many
v_gene: TRBV7-8
CDR3aa: CASSLGSGRTYEQYF
CDR3nt: TGTGCCAGCAGCTTAGGTAGCGGGAGGACCTACGAGCAGTACTTC

j_gene: TRBJ1-2
d_gene: TRBD1
abundance: many
v_gene: TRBV2
CDR3aa: CASVGTGGAYGYTF
CDR3nt: TGTGCCAGCGTCGGGACAGGGGGCGCCTATGGCTACACCTTC

j_gene: TRBJ1-1
d_gene: NA
abundance: few
v_gene: TRBV7-2
CDR3aa: CASSLVAGVNTEAFF
CDR3nt: TGTGCCAGCAGCTTAGTAGCAGGGGTGAACACTGAAGCTTTCTTT

j_gene: TRBJ2-1
d_gene: NA
abundance: many
v_gene: TRBV12-3/TRBV12-4
CDR3aa: CASSPLGSGDYNEQFF
CDR3nt: TGTGCCAGCAGCCCTTTGGGTAGCGGAGACTACAATGAGCAGTTCTTC

j_gene: TRBJ2-7
d_gene: TRBD2
abundance: many
v_gene: TRBV7-2
CDR3aa: CASSPTSDSYEQYF
CDR3nt: TGTGCCAGCAGCCCGACTAGCGACTCCTACGAGCAGTACTTC

j_gene: TRBJ2-7
d_gene: NA
abundance: many
v_gene: TRBV27
CDR3aa: CASRSLDSSYEQYF
CDR3nt: TGTGCCAGCAGATCCTTGGACAGTTCCTACGAGCAGTACTTC

j_gene: TRBJ1-1
d_gene: NA
abundance: many
v_gene: TRBV11-3
CDR3aa: CASSPTQGRSNEAFF
CDR3nt: TGTGCCAGCAGTCCAACCCAGGGAAGGTCGAATGAAGCTTTCTTT

j_gene: TRBJ1-5
d_gene: NA
abundance: many
v_gene: TRBV29-1
CDR3aa: CSVGLHGDQPQHF
CDR3nt: TGCAGCGTTGGACTGCACGGAGATCAGCCCCAGCATTTT

j_gene: TRBJ1-5
d_gene: NA
abundance: many
v_gene: TRBV7-2
CDR3aa: CASTHPGENQPQHF
CDR3nt: TGTGCCAGCACCCACCCCGGGGAAAATCAGCCCCAGCATTTT

j_gene: TRBJ1-2
d_gene: NA
abundance: NA
v_gene: TRBV6-1
CDR3aa: CASSEASNYGYTF
CDR3nt: TGTGCCAGCAGTGAAGCGTCTAACTATGGCTACACCTTC

j_gene: TRBJ2-2
d_gene: NA
abundance: many
v_gene: TRBV28
CDR3aa: CASSPIGLVGGELFF
CDR3nt: TGTGCCAGCAGCCCCATCGGGCTGGTGGGCGGGGAGCTGTTTTTT

j_gene: TRBJ2-2
d_gene: TRBD2
abundance: NA
v_gene: TRBV6-1
CDR3aa: CASSLIAGGPSGELFF
CDR3nt: TGTGCCAGCAGTTTAATAGCGGGAGGGCCAAGCGGGGAGCTGTTTTTT

j_gene: TRBJ2-5
d_gene: TRBD1
abundance: many
v_gene: TRBV20-1
CDR3aa: CSAQGRDQETQYF
CDR3nt: TGCAGTGCACAGGGGAGAGACCAAGAGACCCAGTACTTC

j_gene: TRBJ1-1
d_gene: NA
abundance: NA
v_gene: TRBV28
CDR3aa: CAGSFQITEAFF
CDR3nt: TGTGCCGGCAGTTTTCAGATCACTGAAGCTTTCTTT

j_gene: TRBJ1-1
d_gene: TRBD1
abundance: many
v_gene: TRBV30
CDR3aa: CALNRGNTEAFF
CDR3nt: TGTGCCCTAAACAGGGGAAACACTGAAGCTTTCTTT

j_gene: TRBJ1-5
d_gene: TRBD1
abundance: NA
v_gene: TRBV6-1
CDR3aa: CASSRQGVSFDQPQHF
CDR3nt: TGTGCCAGCAGTCGACAGGGCGTTAGTTTTGATCAGCCCCAGCATTTT

j_gene: TRBJ1-1
d_gene: NA
abundance: many
v_gene: TRBV12-3/TRBV12-4
CDR3aa: CASTQVTDTEAFF
CDR3nt: TGTGCCAGCACACAGGTGACGGACACTGAAGCTTTCTTT

j_gene: TRBJ1-2
d_gene: NA
abundance: NA
v_gene: TRBV7-2
CDR3aa: CASSPYRVPDYGYTF
CDR3nt: TGTGCCAGCAGCCCCTACAGGGTTCCGGACTATGGCTACACCTTC

j_gene: TRBJ2-5
d_gene: TRBD1
abundance: NA
v_gene: TRBV19
CDR3aa: CASSPRGQEETQYF
CDR3nt: TGTGCCAGTAGCCCTAGGGGACAGGAAGAGACCCAGTACTTC

j_gene: TRBJ2-2
d_gene: NA
abundance: few
v_gene: TRBV12-3/TRBV12-4
CDR3aa: CASTLGTGELFF
CDR3nt: TGTGCCAGCACCCTAGGGACCGGGGAGCTGTTTTTT

j_gene: TRBJ1-2
d_gene: TRBD1
abundance: few
v_gene: TRBV7-9
CDR3aa: CASSLSRTGIIYGYTF
CDR3nt: TGTGCCAGCAGCCTGAGCCGGACAGGGATTATCTATGGCTACACCTTC

j_gene: TRBJ2-1
d_gene: TRBD2
abundance: few
v_gene: TRBV19
CDR3aa: CASRQSSGRPYNEQFF
CDR3nt: TGTGCCAGTAGACAATCTAGCGGGAGGCCTTACAATGAGCAGTTCTTC

j_gene: TRBJ1-1
d_gene: TRBD1
abundance: NA
v_gene: TRBV29-1
CDR3aa: CSVGGQVNTEAFF
CDR3nt: TGCAGCGTTGGAGGACAGGTGAACACTGAAGCTTTCTTT